The entry that follows covers one T cell receptor (beta chain) sequence. The antigen is undetermined. Only in-frame clones appear in the TCRdb table, and some are missing; sequencing was by immunoSEQ multiplex PCR. The table includes approximately 160,000 clones, around 90% detected once. The CDR3 has 15 amino acids. Germline-derived CDR1 and CDR2 are ENHRY and SYGVKD. V shed 7 bases and J 3 bases; nucleotides not matched to a gene: 8. The data derive from a study of T cell responses to AZD1222 COVID-19 vaccine. Overall study results and limits: Researchers took repertoire samples only after the peak T cell response had come. Among the donors, most were white British and more were female, and clonal diversity was possibly underestimated. Increases in Spike-specific TCR breadth and depth were seen after two AZD1222 doses. Baseline testing showed seropositivity in only 6 or 7 AZD1222 recipients.

The clonotype comes from an adult in good health. The V and J genes are TRBV10-3 and TRBJ1-3, with TRBD1 matching over 8 bases. The source was peripheral blood, collected on day 0 of AZD1222 vaccination. The CDR3 DNA sequence: TGTGCCATCACCACCGGGACAGGTGGTGGAAACACCATATATTTT. It is translated as CAITTGTGGGNTIYF.